This T cell receptor (beta chain) appears in the sequencing data of a study of shared clonotypes between healthy human individuals. The germline CDR1 and CDR2 sequences are SGHDN and FVKESK. The V and J ends lost 5 bases and 4 bases respectively, with 6 bases between them. This CDR3 is 12 amino acids long. Assay used: immunoSEQ multiplex PCR; TCRdb lists only in-frame clones, some missing. This sample carries over 1.4 million clones, about 96% of them seen once, and the ten largest clones take roughly 1.2%. General study results and limits: Memory subsets generally showed lower estimated richness than naive subsets.

A remark on this clone: Its antigen is undetermined.

This rearrangement joins TRBV14 to TRBJ1-5; D call uncertain. This TCR came from a man aged 30 to 45 in good health. The sample comprised naive CD4+ T cells sorted from blood. Documented subset: CD45RA+ positively selected. CDR3 nucleotide sequence: TGTGCCAGCAGCGAAAGGAATCAGCCCCAGCATTTT. This sequence encodes CASSERNQPQHF.